This TCR beta chain was documented in a study of cytomegalovirus exposure and HLA in healthy donors. This clone was seen a few times. Antigen specificity is unknown. The PCR made use of 60 Vbeta and 13 Jbeta primers. Produced via immunoSEQ multiplex PCR; TCRdb's table is partial and in-frame only. The sample has 100,000 to 120,000 clones; under 80% are singletons. The study's findings and limits: Trimming of TCR beta V- and J-genes showed a link, identified in a later analysis, to a missense DCLRE1C variant.

What was sequenced was PBMCs. The source is a woman aged 40 to 49 in good health and CMV-seropositive.

The CDR3 coding sequence is TGTGCCAGCAGCTTAACTCCTAACTATGGCTACACCTTC. Its translation: CASSLTPNYGYTF. The chain couples TRBV7-2 to TRBJ1-2; D ambiguous. Germline V gives CDR1 SGHTA, CDR2 FQGNSA. V was pared by 2 bases and J by 0 bases, with 4 bases between. The CDR3 extends over 13 amino acids.